This passage covers 9 T cell receptor beta chains from one sample sequenced in a study of cytomegalovirus exposure and HLA in healthy donors. Primers for the PCR totalled 60 Vbeta and 13 Jbeta. The data were produced by immunoSEQ multiplex PCR, yet TCRdb's version contains in-frame clones alone and is incomplete. In all, the sample yields 60,000 to 75,000 clones. The specimen was PBMCs. These receptor sequences come from a female donor in good health and CMV-seropositive.

V usage is TRBV6-5 and J usage is TRBJ1-1; 7 bases line up with TRBD1. Germline CDR1 reads MNHEY; CDR2 reads SVGAGI. The CDR3 extends over 15 amino acids. The junction had 6 bases not matched to a gene; V was cut back by 5 bases and J by 0 bases. CDR3 sequence reads: CASSKGQALNTEAFF. The CDR3 DNA sequence: TGTGCCAGCAGTAAAGGACAGGCCCTGAACACTGAAGCTTTCTTT.

V gene TRBV5-1 combines with J gene TRBJ1-1, with 9 nucleotides matching TRBD1. The CDR3 totals 14 residues. J was trimmed by 2 bases and V by 4 bases; bases with no gene match: 3. The V gene's germline CDR1 is SGHRS and CDR2 YFSETQ. The CDR3 nucleotides are TGCGCCAGCAGCCAGGACAGGGGAAACACTGAAGCTTTCTTT. Translated: CASSQDRGNTEAFF. The full variable domain, with the rest looked up from reference TRBV5-1 and TRBJ1-1, is KAGVTQTPRYLIKTRGQQVTLSCSPISGHRSVSWYQQTPGQGLQFLFEYFSETQRNKGNFPGRFSGRQFSNSRSEMNVSTLELGDSALYLCASSQDRGNTEAFFGQGTRLTVV.

The rearrangement links TRBV18 to TRBJ2-7, with 7 bases lining up with TRBD2. CDR1 and CDR2 from the germline V gene are KGHSH and LQKENI. Losses at the gene ends were 0 bases for V and 3 bases for J; bases not matched to a gene: 2. CDR3 size: 14 residues. CDR3: CASSPPGGNYEQYF. In DNA, the CDR3 is TGTGCCAGCTCACCACCCGGGGGGAACTACGAGCAGTACTTC.

This rearrangement joins TRBV5-8 to TRBJ1-5; a possible D gene is TRBD1 (6 bases). From germline, CDR1 is SGHTS and CDR2 YDEGEE. The CDR3 extends over 15 amino acids. V was shortened by 2 bases and J by 2 bases, with 11 bases between the two germline ends. The chain's CDR3 is CASSLVGAGNQPQHF. In nucleotides, the CDR3 is TGTGCCAGCAGCTTAGTGGGGGCGGGCAATCAGCCCCAGCATTTT.

The chain carries TRBV7-2 and TRBJ2-5; TRBD1 might be the D (6 bases). Germline CDR1 and CDR2: SGHTA and FQGNSA. This CDR3 region has 14 residues. V lost 6 bases and J lost 4, with 15 bases in between. The CDR3 sequence is CASSLGGILETQYF. The CDR3 region has the DNA TGTGCCAGCAGTCTAGGGGGTATTCTAGAGACCCAGTACTTC. The variable domain in full, with the rest retrieved from reference TRBV7-2 and TRBJ2-5, is GAGVSQSPSNKVTEKGKDVELRCDPISGHTALYWYRQSLGQGLEFLIYFQGNSAPDKSGLPSDRFSAERTGGSVSTLTIQRTQQEDSAVYLCASSLGGILETQYFGPGTRLLVL.

The chain uses TRBV5-1 and TRBJ2-7, with TRBD1 identical over 10 bases. Germline V gives CDR1 SGHRS, CDR2 YFSETQ. This CDR3 comprises 15 residues. V shed 0 bases, J shed 3 bases, and the junction held 3 bases outside the gene matches. DNA of the CDR3: TGCGCCAGCAGCTTGGGCGGGACAGGGGACTACGAGCAGTACTTC. It is translated as CASSLGGTGDYEQYF. The whole variable domain, remainder taken from reference TRBV5-1 and TRBJ2-7, is KAGVTQTPRYLIKTRGQQVTLSCSPISGHRSVSWYQQTPGQGLQFLFEYFSETQRNKGNFPGRFSGRQFSNSRSEMNVSTLELGDSALYLCASSLGGTGDYEQYFGPGTRLTVT.

The chain employs TRBV2 and TRBJ1-5; 9 bases agree with TRBD1. The ends lost 5 bases at V and 2 bases at J; junction bases unmatched: 4. The V gene's germline CDR1 is SNHLY and CDR2 FYNNEI. The CDR3 consists of 15 residues. The CDR3 loop is CASSRDRAGNQPQHF. CDR3 DNA sequence: TGTGCCAGCAGTCGGGACAGGGCGGGCAATCAGCCCCAGCATTTT.

This sequence joins TRBV12-5 and TRBJ1-5; 7 nucleotides align to TRBD1. The V gene end was trimmed by 1 base and the J gene end by 5 bases; junction bases not matched to a gene: 8. The CDR3 is 16 residues long. Germline-derived CDR1 and CDR2 are LGHNT and FRNRAP. CDR3 loop: CASGLAGGQGDQPQHF. In DNA form, the CDR3 reads TGTGCTAGTGGTTTGGCCGGGGGCCAGGGGGATCAGCCCCAGCATTTT.

The chain has TRBV4-3 and TRBJ2-3; D gene unclear. CDR3 length: 15 residues. V was clipped by 0 bases and J by 0 bases, with 7 bases between them. The germline gives CDR1 LGHNA, CDR2 YSLEER. CDR3 DNA: TGCGCCAGCAGCCAAGATACAGCTAGCACAGATACGCAGTATTTT. Translated: CASSQDTASTDTQYF.